The sequence of this T cell receptor beta chain was determined in a study of high-grade serous ovarian cancer treatment subgroups. Study-level points and caveats: CDR1 and CDR2 were left unanalyzed; analyses focused on CDR3.

This CDR3 region has 15 residues. Germline V gives CDR1 MGHRA, CDR2 YSYEKL. The V gene lost 0 bases and the J gene lost 4 bases, with 7 bases spanning the gap. Turning to this clone: Antigen specificity is unknown.

Tumor samples were taken before definitive surgery or chemotherapy. Sequencing was performed with immunoSEQ multiplex PCR; in TCRdb, only in-frame clones are kept and a portion is missing. In the table there are about 12,000 clones, 80% to 90% of which are singletons. The gene calls are TRBV4-1 and TRBJ1-6; D is unresolved. The sequenced sample consisted of tumor tissue. This TCR came from a human donor with high-grade serous ovarian cancer. This CDR3 is CASSQDVRYNSPLHF. Here the CDR3 DNA reads TGCGCCAGCAGCCAAGATGTCCGGTATAATTCACCCCTCCACTTT.